One sample yielded the 4 T cell receptor beta chains listed below, sequenced in a study of T cell clusters in autoimmune cytopenias. Multiplex touch-down PCR amplified TRB using TRB-A and TRB-B pools in one tube. TCRdb re-called the multiplex PCR reads; every CDR3 protein appears as one record, without DNA. This sample's clone table lists about 6,600 distinct CDR3 sequences. TRB amplification used approximately 250 ng of peripheral blood genomic DNA. Sequencing input: peripheral blood. These receptors were taken from a human donor with an autoimmune cytopenia or autoimmune hepatitis (not recorded which).

This chain connects TRBV27 to TRBJ1-5. The V gene's germline CDR1 is MNHEY and CDR2 SMNVEV (reference sequence). The CDR3 length is 15 residues. CDR3 protein: CASSLIVGGNQPQHF.

This clonotype registers medium-sized by frequency. This rearrangement joins TRBV18 to TRBJ2-7. The V gene's germline CDR1 is KGHSH and CDR2 LQKENI. The CDR3 loop spans 15 amino acids. CDR3 loop: CASSPAAGSSYEQYF.

This clonotype is labeled medium-sized based on frequency. The J gene is TRBJ1-5, the V gene TRBV6-2 or TRBV6-3. Per germline, CDR1 MNHEY and CDR2 SVGEGT. This CDR3 comprises 15 residues. This chain's CDR3 is CASSFRDGPTQPQHF.

This clonotype is called medium-sized (0.01 to 0.1%) based on its frequency. This rearrangement joins TRBV19 to TRBJ1-1; TCRdb calls TRBD1, which cannot be checked without DNA. Germline V gene sequence: CDR1 LNHDA, CDR2 SQIVND (reference sequence). CDR3 length: 14 residues. CDR3: CASSMSGGNTEAFF.